This T cell receptor (beta chain) was captured by sequencing in a study of cytomegalovirus exposure and HLA in healthy donors. This CDR3 is 18 amino acids long. The study, taken as a whole, reports: Later work found most CMV-associated TCR beta chains apparently HLA-restricted. In a later analysis, TCR beta V- and J-gene trimming showed a link to a missense DCLRE1C variant. Productive status was seen about 90% or about 30% of the time for most TCR beta V segments in an earlier analysis.

PCR employed 60 Vbeta and 13 Jbeta primers. Repertoires were generated with immunoSEQ multiplex PCR, while TCRdb's copy carries only in-frame clones and drops some. The data contain 95,000 to 100,000 clones, roughly three quarters of them singletons. On this clone: Its antigen is currently unknown.

The source of this sequence is a man aged 40-49 years in good health and CMV-seronegative. V gene TRBV21-1 combines with J gene TRBJ2-6; the D call TRBD1 from the table was never checked on the DNA. TRBV21-1 has pseudogene status. Specimen: PBMCs. This chain's CDR3 is CASICREGASLGPNVLTF. DNA for the CDR3: TGTGCCAGCATTTGCCGTGAGGGGGCGTCTCTGGGGCCCAACGTCCTGACTTTC.